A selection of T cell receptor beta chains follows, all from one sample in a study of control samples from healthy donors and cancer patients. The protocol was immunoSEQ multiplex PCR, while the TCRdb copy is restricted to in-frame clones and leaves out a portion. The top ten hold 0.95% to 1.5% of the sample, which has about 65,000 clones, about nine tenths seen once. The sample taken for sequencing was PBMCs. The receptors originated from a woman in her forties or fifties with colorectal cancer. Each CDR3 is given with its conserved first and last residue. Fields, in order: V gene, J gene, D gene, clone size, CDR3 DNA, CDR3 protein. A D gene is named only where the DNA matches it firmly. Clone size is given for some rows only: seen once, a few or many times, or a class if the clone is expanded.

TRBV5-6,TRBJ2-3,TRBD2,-,TGTGCCAGCAGCTTGCTAGCGGCGACCACAGATACGCAGTATTTT,CASSLLAATTDTQYF
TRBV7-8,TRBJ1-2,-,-,TGTGCCAGCAGCTTAGGCCGTCGGCGGACCTATGGCTACACCTTC,CASSLGRRRTYGYTF
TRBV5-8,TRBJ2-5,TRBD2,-,TGTGCCAGCAGCCTGAGACTAGCGCGAGAGACCCAGTACTTC,CASSLRLARETQYF
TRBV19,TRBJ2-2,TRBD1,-,TGTGCCAGTAGTAGAGGACAGGTCTTTAACACCGGGGAGCTGTTTTTT,CASSRGQVFNTGELFF
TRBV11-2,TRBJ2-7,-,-,TGTGCCAGCAGCTTAGGGGAATGGCGGGTACTTTCCTACGAGCAGTACTTC,CASSLGEWRVLSYEQYF
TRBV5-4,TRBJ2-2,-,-,TGTGCCAGCAGCTTGCGGCAGGGCGAGTCTGGGGAGCTGTTTTTT,CASSLRQGESGELFF
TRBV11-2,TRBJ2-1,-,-,TGTGCCAGCAGCTTAGGGGGCCTTGGGCACAATGAGCAGTTCTTC,CASSLGGLGHNEQFF
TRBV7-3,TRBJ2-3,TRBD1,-,TGTGCCAGCAGCTTATTTGGGACAGGGAGCACAGATACGCAGTATTTT,CASSLFGTGSTDTQYF
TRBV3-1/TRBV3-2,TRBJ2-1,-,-,TGTGCCAGCAGCCAAGGAAGGAACAGGGACTACAATGAGCAGTTCTTC,CASSQGRNRDYNEQFF
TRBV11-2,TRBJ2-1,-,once,TGTGCCAGCAGCTTAGTCGCTCCCGGGTATCCGTTCTTC,CASSLVAPGYPFF
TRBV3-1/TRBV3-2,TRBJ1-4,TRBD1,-,TGTGCCAGCAGCCAAGGGCGACAGGGGTTGGGGGAAAAACTGTTTTTT,CASSQGRQGLGEKLFF
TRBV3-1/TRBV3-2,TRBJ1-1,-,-,TGTGCCAGCAGCCCACCGGGCCGCACTGAAGCTTTCTTT,CASSPPGRTEAFF
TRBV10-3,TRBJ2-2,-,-,TGTGCAGCGGTATCGGGGTTAAACACCGGGGAGCTGTTTTTT,CAAVSGLNTGELFF
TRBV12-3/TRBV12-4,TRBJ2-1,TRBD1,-,TGTGCCAGCAGTTTTACCACAGGGGTTGAGCAGTTCTTC,CASSFTTGVEQFF
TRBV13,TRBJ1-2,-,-,TGTGCCAGCAGCCAAGGAGTCCCTAACTATGGCTACACCTTC,CASSQGVPNYGYTF
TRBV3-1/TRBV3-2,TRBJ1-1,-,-,TGTGCCAGCAGCCCCTCGGGCAGAGGGAGGAAAGAAGCTTTCTTT,CASSPSGRGRKEAFF
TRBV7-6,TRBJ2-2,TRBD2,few,TGTGCCAGCAGCCCCAGACGGGCGGGAGGGCACACCGGGGAGCTGTTTTTT,CASSPRRAGGHTGELFF
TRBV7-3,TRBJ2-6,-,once,TGTGCCAGCCGTGGGACATCCTTCTCTGGGGCCAACGTCCTGACTTTC,CASRGTSFSGANVLTF
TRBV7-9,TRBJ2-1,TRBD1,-,TGTGCCAGCATCCCACGGGACAGGGGTTCGGTTGAGCAGTTCTTC,CASIPRDRGSVEQFF
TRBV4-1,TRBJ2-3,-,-,TGCGCCAGCAGCCAACCGCGGGACTCCCGCGCCACAGATACGCAGTATTTT,CASSQPRDSRATDTQYF
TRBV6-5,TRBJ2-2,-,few,TGTGCCAGCAGTTACTCGACTAACACCGGGGAGCTGTTTTTT,CASSYSTNTGELFF
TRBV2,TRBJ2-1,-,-,TGTGCCAGCAGTCCGGGACGGCGGGAATTACTGGAGCAGTTCTTC,CASSPGRRELLEQFF
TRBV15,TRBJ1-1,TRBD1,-,TGTGCCACCACGGCAGAAACAGGGGCGAACACTGAAGCTTTCTTT,CATTAETGANTEAFF
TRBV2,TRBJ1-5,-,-,TGTGCCAGCGGGCGGGGCCAGAGTTTGAATCAGCCCCAGCATTTT,CASGRGQSLNQPQHF
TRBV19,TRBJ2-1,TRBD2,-,TGTGCCAGTAGTGTTCTAGCGGGAGACAATGAGCAGTTCTTC,CASSVLAGDNEQFF
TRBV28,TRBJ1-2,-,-,TGTGCCAGCAGTTTCCGGCGCAGGGGCTACACCTTC,CASSFRRRGYTF
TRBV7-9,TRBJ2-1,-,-,TGTGCCAGCAGCCCCGCCTCTAGGGGCGATGAGCAGTTCTTC,CASSPASRGDEQFF
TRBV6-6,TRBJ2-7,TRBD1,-,TGTGCCAGCAGCCAAGACAGGGGGGCAACCTACGAGCAGTACTTC,CASSQDRGATYEQYF
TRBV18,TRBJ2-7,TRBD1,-,TGTGCCAGCTCTCCCGACAGGGGGGCCTACGAGCAGTACTTC,CASSPDRGAYEQYF
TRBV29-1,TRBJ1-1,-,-,TGCAGCGTGCGGATCATGAACACTGAAGCTTTCTTT,CSVRIMNTEAFF
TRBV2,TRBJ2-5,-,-,TGTGCCAGCAGTAGTCGGCTAGGGCACCAAGAGACCCAGTACTTC,CASSSRLGHQETQYF
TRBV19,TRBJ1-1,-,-,TGTGCCAGTAGTATACGAGGATGGACTGAAGCTTTCTTT,CASSIRGWTEAFF
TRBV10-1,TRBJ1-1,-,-,TGCGCCAGCAGTGAAGACAGTAACACTGAAGCTTTCTTT,CASSEDSNTEAFF
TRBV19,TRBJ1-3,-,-,TGTGCCAGTAGTGAGACAGCGTTCTCTGGAAACACCATATATTTT,CASSETAFSGNTIYF
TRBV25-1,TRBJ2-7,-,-,TGTGCCAGCAGTGAGCTATTAGGAAGCTCCTACGAGCAGTACTTC,CASSELLGSSYEQYF
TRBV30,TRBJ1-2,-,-,TGTGCCTGGAGTGTTAGAGGGATCAACTATGGCTACACCTTC,CAWSVRGINYGYTF
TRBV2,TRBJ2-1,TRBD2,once,TGTGCCAGCTCTGCGGCTAGCGGGGCCAATGAGCAGTTCTTC,CASSAASGANEQFF
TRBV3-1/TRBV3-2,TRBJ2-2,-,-,TGTGCCAGCAGCCGAATCAAAGACGGGAACACCGGGGAGCTGTTTTTT,CASSRIKDGNTGELFF
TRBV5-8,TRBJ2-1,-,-,TGTGCCAGCAGCTTTGGTTCCGGTCGGGGATCTGGCAATGAGCAGTTCTTC,CASSFGSGRGSGNEQFF
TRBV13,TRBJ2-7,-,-,TGTGCCAGCAGTCAGGGGCCTACCTCCTACGAGCAGTACTTC,CASSQGPTSYEQYF
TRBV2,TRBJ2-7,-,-,TGTGCCAGCAGTGTCGGACAGATCTACGAGCAGTACTTC,CASSVGQIYEQYF
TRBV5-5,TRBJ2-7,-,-,TGTGCCAGCAGCTTGCGGGAGTTGTACGAGCAGTACTTC,CASSLRELYEQYF
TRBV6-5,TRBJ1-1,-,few,TGTGCCAGCACCGTGACAGCTATGAACACTGAAGCTTTCTTT,CASTVTAMNTEAFF
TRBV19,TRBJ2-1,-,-,TGTGCCAGTAGTATAACCGGCCCAGGCAGCTCCTACAATGAGCAGTTCTTC,CASSITGPGSSYNEQFF
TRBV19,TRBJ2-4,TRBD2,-,TGTGCCAGTCCAGGAGGGACTATAGCCAAAAACATTCAGTACTTC,CASPGGTIAKNIQYF
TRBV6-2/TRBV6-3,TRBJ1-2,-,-,TGTGCCAGCAGTTTGAGGACACCCTATGGCTACACCTTC,CASSLRTPYGYTF
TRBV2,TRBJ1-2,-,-,TGTGCCAGCAGTGAGATACGGCCTAACTATGGCTACACCTTC,CASSEIRPNYGYTF
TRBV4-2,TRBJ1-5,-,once,TGTGCCAGCAGCCAAGTTCCAGGCCTCAATCAGCCCCAGCATTTT,CASSQVPGLNQPQHF
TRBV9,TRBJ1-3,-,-,TGTGCCAGCAGCGTACGTTTGTTGAACCCCGGAAACACCATATATTTT,CASSVRLLNPGNTIYF
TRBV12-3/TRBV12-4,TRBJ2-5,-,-,TGTGCCAGCAGGGTAGTGGGAGCAGAGACCCAGTACTTC,CASRVVGAETQYF
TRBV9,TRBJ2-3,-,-,TGTGCCAGCAGCGAGACCGTGATCACAGATACGCAGTATTTT,CASSETVITDTQYF
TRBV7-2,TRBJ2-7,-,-,TGTGCCAGCAGCTTACAAAACTACGAGCAGTACTTC,CASSLQNYEQYF
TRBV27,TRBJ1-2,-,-,TGTGCCAGCAGTTTATCTAGGGGGAACTATGGCTACACCTTC,CASSLSRGNYGYTF
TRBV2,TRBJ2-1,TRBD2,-,TGTGCCAGCAGTGAACGACTAGCGGGAGAGGCTAATGAGCAGTTCTTC,CASSERLAGEANEQFF
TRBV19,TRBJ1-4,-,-,TGTGCCAGTAGTATAGTTGGTGGACGGAGTGCCCAAAAACTGTTTTTT,CASSIVGGRSAQKLFF
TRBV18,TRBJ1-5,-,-,TGTGCCAGCTCAACAGGCGGGGATCAGCCCCAGCATTTT,CASSTGGDQPQHF